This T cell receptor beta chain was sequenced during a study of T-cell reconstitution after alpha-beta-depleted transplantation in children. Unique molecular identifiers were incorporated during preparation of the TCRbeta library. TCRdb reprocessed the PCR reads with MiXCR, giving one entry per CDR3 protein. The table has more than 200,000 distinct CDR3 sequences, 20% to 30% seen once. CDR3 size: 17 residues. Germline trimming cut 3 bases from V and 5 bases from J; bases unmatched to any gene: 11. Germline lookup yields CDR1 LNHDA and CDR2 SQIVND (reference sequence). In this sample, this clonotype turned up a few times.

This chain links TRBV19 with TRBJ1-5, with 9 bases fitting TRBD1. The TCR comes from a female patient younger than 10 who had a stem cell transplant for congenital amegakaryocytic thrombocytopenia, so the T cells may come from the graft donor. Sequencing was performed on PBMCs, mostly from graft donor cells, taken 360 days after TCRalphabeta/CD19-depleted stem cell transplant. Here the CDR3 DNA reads TGTGCCAGTAGTATCACACTCCGGACAGGGGCAGATCAGCCCCAGCATTTT. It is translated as CASSITLRTGADQPQHF.